Listed here are 25 T cell receptor beta chains from one sample, sequenced in a study of blood T cell repertoires in COVID-19. Repertoires were generated with immunoSEQ multiplex PCR, while TCRdb's copy carries only in-frame clones and drops some. Among some 170,000 clones listed, over 75% were seen once. The sequenced material came from PBMCs or T cells enriched from blood (not recorded which). These TCRs come from a man in his forties or fifties who had recovered from COVID-19.

The chain carries TRBV4-1 and TRBJ1-1; a possible D gene is TRBD1 (5 bases). The CDR3 has 13 amino acids. The germline V gene has CDR1 MGHRA and CDR2 YSYEKL. Trimming shortened V by 1 base and J by 5 bases, and 8 bases separated the two germline ends. The CDR3 DNA is TGCGCCAGCAGCCAAGTACGGGGGACTGAAGCTTTCTTT. Translated, it gives CASSQVRGTEAFF.

The V gene is TRBV9, the J gene TRBJ2-5; D might be TRBD2 (6 bases). The ends were cut back, 1 base at V and 3 bases at J, with 16 bases in the middle. CDR3 length equals 16 residues. Looked up from germline, CDR1 is SGDLS and CDR2 is YYNGEE. The CDR3 here is CASSVRGGRVKETQYF. The CDR3 DNA follows: TGTGCCAGCAGCGTAAGGGGAGGCAGGGTAAAAGAGACCCAGTACTTC.

The V and J genes are TRBV5-1 and TRBJ2-1, with a weak D call TRBD1 (5 bases). The CDR3 is 14 residues long. V was pared by 0 bases and J by 9 bases, with 13 bases between. Germline CDR1 is SGHRS and CDR2 is YFSETQ. CDR3 protein: CASSLARQTSEQFF. DNA of the CDR3: TGCGCCAGCAGCTTGGCCCGACAGACTTCTGAGCAGTTCTTC.

The chain uses TRBV5-6 and TRBJ2-5; D is perhaps TRBD1 (6 bases). V lost 0 bases and J lost 2, with 17 bases in between. There are 17 residues in the CDR3. Germline V CDR1 and CDR2: SGHDT, YYEEEE. In DNA, the CDR3 is TGTGCCAGCAGCTTGGTGGGGGCCCAGCCCCGTCAAGAGACCCAGTACTTC. It encodes CASSLVGAQPRQETQYF.

The chain carries TRBV18 and TRBJ1-5; no definite D call. Trimming removed 2 bases at V and 3 bases at J, with 5 bases between. The CDR3 is 13 amino acids. Germline V gene data show CDR1 as KGHSH and CDR2 as LQKENI. The CDR3 DNA follows: TGTGCCAGCTCACCAGGGCTCAATCAGCCCCAGCATTTT. It specifies CASSPGLNQPQHF.

The V and J genes are TRBV6-5 and TRBJ1-2; TRBD1 aligns across 9 bases. The CDR3 length is 13 residues. Trimming took 2 bases from V and 11 from J; bases not matched to a gene: 6. Looked up from germline, CDR1 is MNHEY and CDR2 is SVGAGI. The CDR3, as DNA: TGTGCCAGCAGTTACGGGGACAGGGCAGCGTACACCTTC. Encoded protein: CASSYGDRAAYTF.

The chain carries TRBV30 and TRBJ1-1, with 9 bases matching TRBD1. The CDR3 extends over 15 amino acids. With V trimmed by 1 base and J by 4 bases, 7 bases remained unmatched. Germline V gene data show CDR1 as GTSNPN and CDR2 as SVGIG (reference sequence). DNA of the CDR3: TGTGCCTGGAGTGAGACGGACAGGGGAGTCACTGAAGCTTTCTTT. Translated, it gives CAWSETDRGVTEAFF.

The chain couples TRBV7-2 to TRBJ1-2, with 8 bases lining up with TRBD1. Germline V gene data show CDR1 as SGHTA and CDR2 as FQGNSA. After removal of 2 bases from V and 5 bases from J, the junction contained 7 bases not matched to a gene. The CDR3 length is 15 residues. CDR3 sequence (DNA): TGTGCCAGCAGCTTACCGGACAGGGAGTGGTATGGCTACACCTTC. Encoded protein: CASSLPDREWYGYTF.

J is TRBJ1-1 and V is TRBV7-2; 7 positions match TRBD1. Germline V gene sequence: CDR1 SGHTA, CDR2 FQGNSA. This CDR3 is 13 amino acids long. Losses at the gene ends were 7 bases for V and 10 bases for J; bases not matched to a gene: 12. CDR3 DNA: TGTGCCAGCATCCAGGGGGAGGAGGGAAGAGCTTTCTTT. This encodes CASIQGEEGRAFF.

The CDR3 sequence: CAWSVGGDTQYF. In nucleotides, the CDR3 is TGTGCCTGGAGTGTCGGGGGAGATACGCAGTATTTT. The chain is built from TRBV30 and TRBJ2-3; D is perhaps TRBD2 (6 bases). The CDR3 contains 12 residues. The germline V gene has CDR1 GTSNPN and CDR2 SVGIG (reference sequence). The V end was cut by 0 bases, the J end by 5 bases, with 6 bases between.

This clone was counted between two and nine times. V is TRBV6-5 and J is TRBJ1-2, with a tentative D call TRBD1 (5 bases). CDR3 size: 15 residues. The V gene's germline CDR1 is MNHEY and CDR2 SVGAGI. V lost 0 bases to trimming and J lost 6 bases, with 14 bases between them. In DNA form, the CDR3 reads TGTGCCAGCAGTTACTCGCGGGGGAGAGTCGATGGCTACACCTTC. This translates into CASSYSRGRVDGYTF.

The chain employs TRBV4-1 and TRBJ2-1; D might be TRBD1 (6 bases). From germline, CDR1 is MGHRA and CDR2 YSYEKL. CDR3 length: 13 amino acids. Trimming took off 11 bases at V and 8 bases at J, with 19 bases between the two ends. The CDR3 DNA follows: TGCGCCGTTGGCCAGGGGTTAATAGATGAGCAGTTCTTC. Encoded protein: CAVGQGLIDEQFF.

The chain combines TRBV6-5 with TRBJ1-2; D remains ambiguous. Germline V gene data show CDR1 as MNHEY and CDR2 as SVGAGI. The CDR3 has 12 amino acids. Trimming shortened V by 8 bases and J by 1 base, and 8 bases separated the two germline ends. CDR3 sequence reads: CASWRHNYGYTF. CDR3 nucleotide sequence: TGTGCCAGCTGGAGGCATAACTATGGCTACACCTTC.

The V call is TRBV6-6, the J call TRBJ2-1; 10 nucleotides align to TRBD2. Per germline, CDR1 MNHNY and CDR2 SVGAGI (reference sequence). CDR3 length: 14 residues. Trimming took 8 bases from V and 2 from J; bases not matched to a gene: 3. CDR3 in DNA: TGTGCCAGCGGGAGCGGGGGGGCCTACAATGAGCAGTTCTTC. The encoded protein is CASGSGGAYNEQFF.

This clone was recorded a few times. The genes are TRBV19 and TRBJ1-4; TRBD1 aligns across 8 bases. The germline V gene encodes CDR1 LNHDA and CDR2 SQIVND (reference sequence). The length of the CDR3 is 14 residues. The V and J ends lost 7 bases and 4 bases, in that order; junction bases with no gene match: 5. This CDR3 is CASTEGQVNEKLFF. The CDR3 nucleotides read TGTGCCAGTACCGAGGGACAGGTTAATGAAAAACTGTTTTTT.

The rearrangement joins TRBV3-1 (or the pseudogene TRBV3-2) to TRBJ1-2, with 8 positions matching TRBD1. CDR3 size: 18 residues. Germline trimming cut 0 bases from V and 3 bases from J; bases unmatched to any gene: 12. From germline, CDR1 is LGHDT and CDR2 YNNKEL (reference sequence). As DNA, the CDR3 is TGTGCCAGCAGCCAAGAAACCGGGACAGGCCCTTGGGACTATGGCTACACCTTC. This gives the protein CASSQETGTGPWDYGYTF.

The chain is built from TRBV11-2 and TRBJ1-5; possible D gene TRBD1, 6 bases. The CDR3 spans 15 residues. V was trimmed by 1 base and J by 5 bases, leaving 12 bases between them. From germline, CDR1 is SGHAT and CDR2 FQNNGV. DNA of the CDR3: TGTGCCAGCAGCTTAGTATCAGGGGACGATCAGCCCCAGCATTTT. It encodes CASSLVSGDDQPQHF.

The gene calls are TRBV9 and TRBJ1-4; TRBD1 might be the D (5 bases). This CDR3 spans 16 amino acids. Germline CDR1 is SGDLS and CDR2 is YYNGEE. Trimming took 0 bases from V and 5 from J, leaving 14 bases between them. CDR3 coding DNA: TGTGCCAGCAGCGTAGGATGGGCAGGGTCCAATGAAAAACTGTTTTTT. Protein sequence: CASSVGWAGSNEKLFF.

This chain links TRBV6-5 with TRBJ2-5, with 8 bases identical to TRBD2. The CDR3 has 15 residues. Germline V CDR1 and CDR2: MNHEY, SVGAGI. V lost 7 bases and J lost 9; bases outside the gene matches: 16. CDR3 bases: TGTGCCAGCAACCAACGGAGGCGGGGGGTGGAGGCCCAGTACTTC. Protein: CASNQRRRGVEAQYF.

This chain joins TRBV30 and TRBJ2-5, with D unresolved. V was shortened by 3 bases and J by 1 base, with 6 bases between the two germline ends. Germline V gene sequence: CDR1 GTSNPN, CDR2 SVGIG (reference sequence). The CDR3 is 12 amino acids. The CDR3 sequence is CAWSRLQETQYF. CDR3 sequence (DNA): TGTGCCTGGAGCCGTCTCCAAGAGACCCAGTACTTC.

The V and J genes are TRBV5-1 and TRBJ2-1; maybe TRBD1 (6 bases). V lost 4 bases and J 1 base, leaving 6 bases between the germline ends. This CDR3 is 13 amino acids long. Germline assignment: CDR1 SGHRS and CDR2 YFSETQ. CDR3 residues: CASSQGSYNEQFF. The CDR3 region has the DNA TGCGCCAGCAGCCAGGGGTCCTACAATGAGCAGTTCTTC.

The J gene is TRBJ1-4, the V gene TRBV5-1, with TRBD1 matching over 11 bases. The CDR3 is made up of 17 amino acids. From germline, CDR1 is SGHRS and CDR2 YFSETQ. The trim removed 3 bases at V and 8 bases at J, leaving 12 bases unmatched. CDR3 DNA: TGCGCCAGCAGCTCTTTCCTCGGACAGGGGGCTAGAGAAAAACTGTTTTTT. Protein sequence: CASSSFLGQGAREKLFF. Full variable domain (missing parts from reference TRBV5-1 and TRBJ1-4): KAGVTQTPRYLIKTRGQQVTLSCSPISGHRSVSWYQQTPGQGLQFLFEYFSETQRNKGNFPGRFSGRQFSNSRSEMNVSTLELGDSALYLCASSSFLGQGAREKLFFGSGTQLSVL.

This sequence joins TRBV6-5 and TRBJ1-1; D is unresolved. Germline CDR1 MNHEY, CDR2 SVGAGI. V lost 11 bases and J 0 bases, leaving 13 bases between the germline ends. CDR3 length equals 13 residues. CDR3 region: CAGQWEVNTEAFF. The CDR3, as DNA: TGTGCCGGCCAATGGGAGGTGAACACTGAAGCTTTCTTT.

The J gene is TRBJ2-7, the V gene TRBV25-1; 7 bases are shared with TRBD1. Trimming at V came to 6 bases and at J to 0 bases, leaving 8 bases not matched to a gene. CDR3 length equals 15 residues. The V gene's germline CDR1 is MGHDK and CDR2 SYGVNS. DNA for the CDR3: TGTGCCAGCAGATCAGGGTCAGGGGGCTCCTACGAGCAGTACTTC. As protein: CASRSGSGGSYEQYF.

This clone was counted a few times. The chain is built from TRBV9 and TRBJ2-1; D is possibly TRBD2 (6 bases). CDR3 size: 15 residues. Trimming pared 0 bases from V and 2 bases from J, leaving 9 bases between. Germline V gene lookup returns CDR1 SGDLS and CDR2 YYNGEE. The CDR3 sequence: CASSVAGGPYNEQFF. The CDR3 DNA is TGTGCCAGCAGCGTAGCCGGGGGACCCTACAATGAGCAGTTCTTC.